This section outlines one T cell receptor beta chain sequence together with its context. The data are from a study of blood T cell repertoires in COVID-19. In the study overall: Samples came from the United States, Italy and Spain, spanning acute and convalescent COVID-19.

The data were produced by immunoSEQ multiplex PCR, yet TCRdb's version contains in-frame clones alone and is incomplete. Among 270,000 or so clones listed, around 86% were seen once. The trim removed 0 bases at V and 0 bases at J, leaving 6 bases unmatched. Germline CDR1 is LGHNA and CDR2 is YSLEER. The CDR3 extends over 18 amino acids. V usage is TRBV4-3 and J usage is TRBJ2-2, with TRBD2 matching 8 bases. This TCR came from a human donor in a cohort sampled during active COVID-19. The sample was peripheral blood. DNA of the CDR3: TGCGCCAGCAGCCAAGAACCAGCGGGAGCAACGAACACCGGGGAGCTGTTTTTT. It is translated as CASSQEPAGATNTGELFF.